One and the same sample provided the 27 T cell receptor beta chains below, sequenced in a study of cytomegalovirus exposure and HLA in healthy donors. The PCR used 60 Vbeta and 13 Jbeta primers. This table comes from immunoSEQ multiplex PCR, and its TCRdb copy is limited to in-frame clones, with some not included. Of under 150,000 clones in the sample, under 85% were seen once. The source material was PBMCs. Every receptor here comes from a man aged 18 to 29 in good health and CMV-seronegative.

The genes are TRBV30 and TRBJ2-7; D is possibly TRBD2 (6 bases). This CDR3 comprises 16 residues. V lost 3 bases and J 0 bases, leaving 18 bases between the germline ends. Germline lookup yields CDR1 GTSNPN and CDR2 SVGIG (reference sequence). The CDR3 DNA reads as TGTGCCTGGAGGGGACTCTGGGCATCCACCTCCTACGAGCAGTACTTC. Translating gives CAWRGLWASTSYEQYF.

This clone showed up just a few times. V gene TRBV6-5 combines with J gene TRBJ1-5; a possible D gene is TRBD1 (6 bases). Germline lookup yields CDR1 MNHEY and CDR2 SVGAGI. The CDR3 consists of 13 residues. V lost 5 bases, J lost 1 base, and 6 bases lay in between. CDR3 coding DNA: TGTGCCAGCAGTCAGGGGAGCAATCAGCCCCAGCATTTT. Amino acids: CASSQGSNQPQHF.

The chain joins TRBV30 to TRBJ1-5; no firm D call. Per germline, CDR1 GTSNPN and CDR2 SVGIG (reference sequence). V was cut by 4 bases and J by 7 bases, with 14 bases left in between. This CDR3 contains 13 residues. The CDR3 DNA follows: TGTGCCTGGAACTCCGGGGTAGGACAGCCCCAGCATTTT. Encoded protein: CAWNSGVGQPQHF. Looking up the rest from reference TRBV30 and TRBJ1-5 gives the full variable domain: SQTIHQWPATLVQPVGSPLSLECTVEGTSNPNLYWYRQAAGRGLQLLFYSVGIGQISSEVPQNLSASRPQDRQFILSSKKLLLSDSGFYLCAWNSGVGQPQHFGDGTRLSIL.

V gene TRBV19 combines with J gene TRBJ2-1; 8 bases line up with TRBD2. Trimming removed 3 bases from V and 9 bases from J; junction bases left unmatched: 7. Germline CDR1 is LNHDA and CDR2 is SQIVND (reference sequence). The CDR3 has 14 amino acids. Here the CDR3 reads CASSILTRGGEQFF. CDR3 nucleotide sequence: TGTGCCAGTAGTATTCTTACTCGGGGGGGTGAGCAGTTCTTC. The full variable domain, with the rest looked up from reference TRBV19 and TRBJ2-1, is DGGITQSPKYLFRKEGQNVTLSCEQNLNHDAMYWYRQDPGQGLRLIYYSQIVNDFQKGDIAEGYSVSREKKESFPLTVTSAQKNPTAFYLCASSILTRGGEQFFGPGTRLTVL.

The rearrangement joins TRBV27 to TRBJ1-4; TRBD1 matches 8 bases. CDR1 is MNHEY and CDR2 is SMNVEV in the germline V gene (reference sequence). The CDR3 sequence is 14 residues long. J lost 8 bases, V lost 6 bases, and 8 bases had no gene match. This CDR3 reads CASRKDRGDEKLFF. The CDR3 coding sequence is TGTGCCAGCAGGAAAGACAGGGGAGACGAAAAACTGTTTTTT.

The chain is built from TRBV18 and TRBJ1-1; TRBD1 is a possible D gene (5 bases). The CDR3 is 13 residues long. Trimming cost V 2 bases and J 7 bases, with 11 bases left between them. Germline CDR1 reads KGHSH; CDR2 reads LQKENI. In DNA form, the CDR3 reads TGTGCCAGCTCACCAGGCTCAGGGTTTGAAGCTTTCTTT. Its protein is CASSPGSGFEAFF.

The chain uses TRBV4-2 and TRBJ2-1, with TRBD1 matching over 9 bases. J gave up 3 bases and V 0 bases, and 12 bases lay outside the gene matches. The germline V gene has CDR1 LGHNA and CDR2 YNFKEQ. The CDR3 loop spans 19 amino acids. For the CDR3, the DNA is TGTGCCAGCAGCCAAGATCACGAGGGTTGGGGACAGGGCTACAATGAGCAGTTCTTC. Protein sequence: CASSQDHEGWGQGYNEQFF.

The chain has TRBV6-5 and TRBJ2-2; tentative D call: TRBD1 (5 bases). The CDR3 runs 12 residues. Trimming left V 7 bases short and J 6 bases short, with 9 bases between. The germline V gene encodes CDR1 MNHEY and CDR2 SVGAGI. CDR3 DNA sequence: TGTGCCAGCACAGGGAAGGCCGGGGAGCTGTTTTTT. This translates into CASTGKAGELFF.

This clone was seen only a few times. This sequence joins TRBV6-5 and TRBJ1-2, with 7 nucleotides matching TRBD1. After removal of 8 bases from V and 3 bases from J, the junction contained 9 bases not matched to a gene. The germline V gene has CDR1 MNHEY and CDR2 SVGAGI. This CDR3 is built from 14 residues. The CDR3 DNA follows: TGTGCCAGCCGCCGATTCACAGGGGACTATGGCTACACCTTC. This translates into CASRRFTGDYGYTF.

The table lists this clone with a count of one. The genes are TRBV19 and TRBJ1-2; TRBD1 aligns across 7 bases. The CDR3 contains 14 residues. Unmatched junction bases numbered 11, after V lost 5 bases and J lost 8 bases. Germline V gene data show CDR1 as LNHDA and CDR2 as SQIVND (reference sequence). The CDR3: CASSPLRGRGGYTF. As DNA, the CDR3 is TGTGCCAGTAGTCCTCTGAGGGGGCGAGGAGGCTACACCTTC.

The CDR3 nucleotides are TGCGCCAGCACCCTCGGACAGTATAGCAATCAGCCCCAGCATTTT. It codes for CASTLGQYSNQPQHF. This rearrangement joins TRBV4-3 to TRBJ1-5, with D perhaps matching TRBD1 (6 bases). Germline V CDR1 and CDR2: LGHNA, YSLEER. The V gene lost 7 bases and the J gene lost 0 bases, with 13 bases spanning the gap. This CDR3 is 15 amino acids long.

The CDR3 loop reads CASGQNPGQGGPDYNEQFF. Here the CDR3 DNA reads TGTGCTAGTGGTCAAAATCCTGGACAGGGAGGCCCCGATTACAATGAGCAGTTCTTC. This rearrangement joins TRBV12-5 to TRBJ2-1, with 8 bases lining up with TRBD1. Trimming removed 5 bases from V and 4 bases from J; junction bases left unmatched: 19. CDR3 length: 19 amino acids. Germline CDR1 reads LGHNT; CDR2 reads FRNRAP.

This chain links TRBV4-2 with TRBJ2-3; TRBD2 matches at 10 bases. V was clipped by 1 base and J by 2 bases; unmatched bases: 3. There are 16 residues in the CDR3. CDR1 is LGHNA and CDR2 is YNFKEQ in the germline V gene. CDR3 protein: CASSQGSGGTTDTQYF. CDR3 nucleotide sequence: TGTGCCAGCAGCCAAGGTAGCGGGGGGACCACAGATACGCAGTATTTT.

The rearrangement joins TRBV11-2 to TRBJ2-7; a weak D match, TRBD1 (6 bases). V gave up 3 bases and J gave up 1 base, with 10 bases separating them. CDR1 and CDR2 (germline): SGHAT, FQNNGV. The CDR3 has 14 residues. In DNA form, the CDR3 reads TGTGCCAGCAGCTTTTGGACAGAATCCTACGAGCAGTACTTC. This gives the protein CASSFWTESYEQYF.

This chain links TRBV5-1 with TRBJ2-2, with D unresolved. This CDR3 comprises 13 residues. In germline, CDR1 is SGHRS, CDR2 YFSETQ. V lost 7 bases and J lost 7, with 14 bases in between. The CDR3 protein is CASGTTLGGELFF. The CDR3 region has the DNA TGCGCCAGCGGTACTACTTTGGGCGGGGAGCTGTTTTTT.

The rearrangement links TRBV12-5 to TRBJ1-1, with TRBD1 matching 8 bases. The ends lost 4 bases at V and 1 base at J; junction bases unmatched: 8. Germline V CDR1 and CDR2: LGHNT, FRNRAP. The CDR3 extends over 16 amino acids. The DNA of the CDR3 is TGTGCTAGTGGTTGGAACCTCAGGGGGCAGAACACTGAAGCTTTCTTT. It codes for CASGWNLRGQNTEAFF.

V gene TRBV5-1 combines with J gene TRBJ1-2; D perhaps matches TRBD1 (6 bases). The CDR3 totals 15 residues. Trimming stripped 8 bases from V and 3 bases from J, with 20 bases between. Germline-derived CDR1 and CDR2 are SGHRS and YFSETQ. CDR3 sequence: CASKFRDTGDYGYTF. The CDR3 DNA follows: TGCGCCAGTAAGTTCCGGGACACCGGGGACTATGGCTACACCTTC. The full variable domain, in which reference TRBV5-1 and TRBJ1-2 provide the parts outside the CDR3, is KAGVTQTPRYLIKTRGQQVTLSCSPISGHRSVSWYQQTPGQGLQFLFEYFSETQRNKGNFPGRFSGRQFSNSRSEMNVSTLELGDSALYLCASKFRDTGDYGYTFGSGTRLTVV.

This chain connects TRBV19 to TRBJ1-3, with D perhaps TRBD1 (6 bases). Germline V gene sequence: CDR1 LNHDA, CDR2 SQIVND (reference sequence). V lost 7 bases, J lost 0 bases, and 16 bases lay in between. The CDR3 is made up of 16 amino acids. CDR3 DNA sequence: TGTGCCAGTAACCTACAGGGTGTGGACTCTGGAAACACCATATATTTT. Amino acid sequence: CASNLQGVDSGNTIYF.

In its sample, this clone was seen once. The chain couples TRBV19 to TRBJ1-2, with a tentative D call TRBD1 (6 bases). V was pared by 7 bases and J by 0 bases, with 18 bases between. This CDR3 region has 16 residues. In germline, CDR1 is LNHDA, CDR2 SQIVND (reference sequence). The CDR3 protein is CASTHIRDTSNYGYTF. CDR3 nucleotide sequence: TGTGCCAGTACCCACATCCGGGACACCTCTAACTATGGCTACACCTTC.

CDR3 bases: TGCGCCAGCAGCCAAGATACAGGGTGGAGCACCGGGGAGCTGTTTTTT. Its translation: CASSQDTGWSTGELFF. The chain couples TRBV4-3 to TRBJ2-2; D perhaps matches TRBD1 (6 bases). Trimming took off 0 bases at V and 4 bases at J, with 12 bases between the two ends. Germline V lookup: CDR1 LGHNA, CDR2 YSLEER. The CDR3 sequence is 16 residues long.

V gene TRBV19 combines with J gene TRBJ1-1; possible D gene TRBD1, 6 bases. The CDR3 is made up of 14 amino acids. With 5 bases removed from V and 0 bases from J, the gap between germline ends came to 10 bases. Germline values: CDR1 LNHDA, CDR2 SQIVND (reference sequence). The CDR3 is CASSWGQLNTEAFF. In DNA, the CDR3 is TGTGCCAGTAGTTGGGGGCAGTTGAACACTGAAGCTTTCTTT.

The CDR3 DNA sequence: TGCGCCAGCAGCTTAAAACAGGGTCGGACAATTGCACCCAAGGCTGAAGCTTTCTTT. Translation gives CASSLKQGRTIAPKAEAFF. The chain joins TRBV5-1 to TRBJ1-1; D possibly corresponds to TRBD1 (6 bases). Germline V gene sequence: CDR1 SGHRS, CDR2 YFSETQ. Trimming pared 2 bases from V and 6 bases from J, leaving 29 bases between. The CDR3 is 19 residues long.

This chain uses TRBV27 with TRBJ2-1, with TRBD2 as a possible D gene (5 bases). Germline CDR1 MNHEY, CDR2 SMNVEV (reference sequence). V lost 7 bases and J 3 bases, leaving 16 bases between the germline ends. The length of the CDR3 is 15 residues. The CDR3 loop is CASTRGFLGYNEQFF. The CDR3 bases are TGTGCCAGCACCCGAGGGTTTCTGGGCTACAATGAGCAGTTCTTC.

V gene TRBV7-9 combines with J gene TRBJ2-2; a possible D gene is TRBD1 (6 bases). Germline CDR1 reads SEHNR; CDR2 reads FQNEAQ (reference sequence). Deletions cut 5 bases from V and 7 bases from J, with 17 bases between. There are 15 residues in the CDR3. This CDR3 is CASSPYRERSGELFF. The DNA of the CDR3 is TGTGCCAGCAGCCCATACAGGGAGCGGAGCGGGGAGCTGTTTTTT.

The gene calls are TRBV6-5 and TRBJ2-7; 7 bases line up with TRBD1. The J segment lost 6 bases and the V segment lost 5 bases, leaving 10 bases of the junction unmatched. The CDR3 is 14 amino acids. The germline V gene encodes CDR1 MNHEY and CDR2 SVGAGI. The CDR3 protein is CASSIRRGRREQYF. Written as DNA, the CDR3 is TGTGCCAGCAGTATAAGAAGGGGGCGCCGCGAGCAGTACTTC.

This clone was counted a few times. The chain joins TRBV4-1 to TRBJ1-5; D is uncertain. The V end lost 4 bases, the J end lost 5 bases, and 18 bases lay between the germline ends. There are 16 residues in the CDR3. Germline values: CDR1 MGHRA, CDR2 YSYEKL. As DNA, the CDR3 is TGCGCCAGCAGCCCTAAGGGAGGGAGTATCGATCAGCCCCAGCATTTT. Amino acids: CASSPKGGSIDQPQHF.

V is TRBV4-1 and J is TRBJ1-2; 7 bases fit TRBD1. The germline V gene encodes CDR1 MGHRA and CDR2 YSYEKL. Trimming removed 3 bases from V and 0 bases from J; junction bases left unmatched: 10. The CDR3 is 17 residues long. The CDR3 reads CASSQNSGTATNYGYTF. The CDR3 bases are TGCGCCAGCAGCCAGAACTCCGGGACAGCAACTAACTATGGCTACACCTTC.